This record covers a single TCR beta chain. The antigen is undetermined. The source of the sample is a study of a mutant IDH1 vaccine in newly diagnosed glioma. Assay used: immunoSEQ multiplex PCR; TCRdb lists only in-frame clones, some missing. The data show approximately 52,000 clones, around 80% seen once. Specified time point: week 47, end of study. Each dose of the vaccine consisted of 300 ug of mutant IDH1 20-mer peptide, with topical imiquimod. The sequencing here drew on PBMCs, taken from a glioma patient whose treatment included an IDH1 peptide vaccine. This receptor was obtained from a middle-aged woman with glioma. Some clones in this sample may be carry-over from other donors' samples.

This chain's CDR3 is CASHLSDRGFTPQFF. CDR3 DNA sequence: TGCGCCAGCCACCTTTCGGACAGGGGGTTCACACCTCAGTTCTTC. The rearrangement uses TRBV10-2 and TRBJ2-1; 10 positions match TRBD1. With 8 bases clipped from V and 13 bases from J, the junction kept 17 bases outside the gene matches. The germline CDR1 and CDR2 sequences are WSHSY and SAAADI. The CDR3 totals 15 residues.